This T cell receptor (beta chain) was retrieved from a study of metastatic and nonmetastatic thyroid tumors. General observations from the study: Compared with benign nodules, malignant thyroid tumors were reported to have significantly higher TCR beta diversity in both blood and tumor.

Trimming took 2 bases from V and 4 from J, leaving 8 bases between them. The CDR3 consists of 13 residues. CDR1 is MNHEY, CDR2 SMNVEV, per germline (reference sequence). Prior to thyroid surgery, none of the patients had received any treatment. MiXCR was used by TCRdb to re-call the PCR reads. Of about 19,000 clones in the sample, 16% were seen once. In the case of this clone: Its target is not known.

The sample taken for sequencing was blood. This TCR was sampled from a male donor with papillary thyroid cancer or a benign thyroid nodule (not recorded which). Some clones in this sample may be carry-over from other donors' samples. The rearrangement joins TRBV27 to TRBJ1-1, with D uncertain. CDR3 bases: TGTGCCAGCAGTTTAGGGTCGATCACTGAAGCTTTCTTT. Encoded protein: CASSLGSITEAFF.